The source of this T cell receptor (beta chain) is a study of CD8 T cells in ankylosing spondylitis. Study-level points and caveats: Matched ankylosing spondylitis synovial fluid reportedly showed significant enrichment of disease-linked clones. Previously reported in reactive arthritis synovial fluid and blood were some of the motif variants.

About this clonotype: Its specificity is not known.

This CDR3 is 14 amino acids long. Germline V lookup: CDR1 KGHSH, CDR2 LQKENI. V lost 5 bases to trimming and J lost 2 bases, with 13 bases between them. Preparation of TCR beta libraries was done by quantitative 5'-RACE with molecular barcodes. TCRdb re-analysed the 5' RACE reads in MiXCR, keeping a single row per CDR3 protein. The table records 200,000 to 250,000 distinct CDR3 sequences, roughly 24% of them present only once. The sample was blood, either unsorted or a sorted T cell fraction (not recorded which). This sequence originates from a male donor with ankylosing spondylitis or in good health (not recorded which). This chain joins TRBV18 and TRBJ2-7; D might be TRBD1 (5 bases). The CDR3 DNA reads as TGTGCCAGCTCAAAAGGGGCTGAGGCCTACGAGCAGTACTTC. It yields the protein CASSKGAEAYEQYF.